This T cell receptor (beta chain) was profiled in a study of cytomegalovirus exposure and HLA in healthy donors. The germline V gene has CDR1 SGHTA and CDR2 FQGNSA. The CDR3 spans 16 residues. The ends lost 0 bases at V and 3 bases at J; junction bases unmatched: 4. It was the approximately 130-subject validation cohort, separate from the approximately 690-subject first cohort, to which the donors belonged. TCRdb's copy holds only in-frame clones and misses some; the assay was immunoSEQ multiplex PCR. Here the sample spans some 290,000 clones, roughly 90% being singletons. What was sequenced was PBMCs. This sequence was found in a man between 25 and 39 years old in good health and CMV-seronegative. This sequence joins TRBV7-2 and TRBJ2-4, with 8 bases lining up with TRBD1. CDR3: CASSLAYDRGKNIQYF. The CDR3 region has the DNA TGTGCCAGCAGCTTAGCCTACGACAGGGGCAAAAACATTCAGTACTTC.